Only a few counts were recorded for the clone carrying this T cell receptor (beta chain). CDR1 and CDR2 from the germline V gene are LGHNA and YNFKEQ. The CDR3 consists of 15 residues. V shed 4 bases, J shed 2 bases, and the junction held 5 bases outside the gene matches. These data are taken from a study of blood T cells in healthy people across ages. Then a second PCR, running roughly 7 to 11 cycles, was carried out with a sample-barcoded 5' primer and a J-beta primer mix. TCRdb reprocessed the 5' RACE reads with MiXCR, giving one entry per CDR3 protein. The sample holds 850,000 to 1,000,000 distinct CDR3 sequences, about 53% seen once.

The source of this sequence is a woman aged 55-69 years in good health. The V and J genes are TRBV4-2 and TRBJ2-1, with 7 bases lining up with TRBD1. The sequenced material came from blood. CDR3 DNA sequence: TGTGCCAGCAGCCTAGGGGGCGCGACCTACAATGAGCAGTTCTTC. It is translated as CASSLGGATYNEQFF.